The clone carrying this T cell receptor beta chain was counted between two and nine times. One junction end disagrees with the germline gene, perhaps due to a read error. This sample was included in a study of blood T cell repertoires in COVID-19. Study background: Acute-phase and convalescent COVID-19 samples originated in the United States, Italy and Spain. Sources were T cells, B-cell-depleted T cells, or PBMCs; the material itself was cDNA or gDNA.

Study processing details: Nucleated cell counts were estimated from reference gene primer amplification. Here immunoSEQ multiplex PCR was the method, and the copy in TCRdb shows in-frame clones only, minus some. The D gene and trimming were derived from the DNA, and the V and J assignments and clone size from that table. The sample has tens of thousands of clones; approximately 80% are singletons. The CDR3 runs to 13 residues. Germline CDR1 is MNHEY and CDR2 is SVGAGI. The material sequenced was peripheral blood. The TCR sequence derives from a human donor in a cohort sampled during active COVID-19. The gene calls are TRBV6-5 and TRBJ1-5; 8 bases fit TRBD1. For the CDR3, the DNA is TGTGCCAGCAGCCGGACCGGGACAGGAGATATGTATTTT. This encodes CASSRTGTGDMYF.